A single T cell receptor beta chain is shown here with its context. Its antigen is unidentified. The data were obtained in a study of post-analysis software for immune sequencing data. General study points: Normalized Chao1 diversity was significantly reduced in patients versus controls. Five TRBV segments, including TRBV5-6, TRBV5-1 and TRBV20-1, were more frequent in patients than controls.

Every TCR beta cDNA library bore unique molecular identifiers. With about 0.9 to 11 million T cells as the source, a few hundred thousand cDNA molecules resulted. TCRdb ran MiXCR on the PCR reads and lists one entry per CDR3 protein. This table has roughly 800,000 distinct CDR3 sequences, roughly 50% appearing once. The CDR3 runs 19 residues. Germline CDR1 reads SGDLS; CDR2 reads YYNGEE. Trimming took 4 bases from V and 0 from J; bases not matched to a gene: 13. J is TRBJ2-7 and V is TRBV9; 13 bases are a match to TRBD2. The sequencing input was blood. The TCR sequence derives from a girl between 10 and 17 years old with multiple sclerosis. CDR3 loop: CASSPRTSGSPRSSYEQYF. The CDR3 coding sequence is TGTGCCAGCAGCCCCCGGACTAGCGGGAGCCCCCGGAGCTCCTACGAGCAGTACTTC.